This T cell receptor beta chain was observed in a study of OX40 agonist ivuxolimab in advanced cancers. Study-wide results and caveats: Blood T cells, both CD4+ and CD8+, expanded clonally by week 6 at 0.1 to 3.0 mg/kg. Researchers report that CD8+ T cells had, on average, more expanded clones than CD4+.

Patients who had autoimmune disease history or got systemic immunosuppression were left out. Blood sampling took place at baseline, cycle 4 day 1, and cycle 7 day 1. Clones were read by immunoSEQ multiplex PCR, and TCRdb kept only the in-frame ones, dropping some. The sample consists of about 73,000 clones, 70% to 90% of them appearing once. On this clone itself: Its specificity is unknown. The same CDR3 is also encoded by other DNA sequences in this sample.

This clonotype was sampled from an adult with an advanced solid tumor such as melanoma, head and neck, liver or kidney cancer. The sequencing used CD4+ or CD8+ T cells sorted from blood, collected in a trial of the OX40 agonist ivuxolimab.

In DNA, the CDR3 is TGTGCCAGCAGCCAAGATGAGGCGGGGGCTAGCACAGATACGCAGTATTTT. As protein: CASSQDEAGASTDTQYF. V gene TRBV14 combines with J gene TRBJ2-3, with D maybe TRBD2 (7 bases). V lost 0 bases, J lost 0 bases, and 13 bases lay in between. The CDR3 totals 17 residues. CDR1 and CDR2 from the germline V gene are SGHDN and FVKESK.